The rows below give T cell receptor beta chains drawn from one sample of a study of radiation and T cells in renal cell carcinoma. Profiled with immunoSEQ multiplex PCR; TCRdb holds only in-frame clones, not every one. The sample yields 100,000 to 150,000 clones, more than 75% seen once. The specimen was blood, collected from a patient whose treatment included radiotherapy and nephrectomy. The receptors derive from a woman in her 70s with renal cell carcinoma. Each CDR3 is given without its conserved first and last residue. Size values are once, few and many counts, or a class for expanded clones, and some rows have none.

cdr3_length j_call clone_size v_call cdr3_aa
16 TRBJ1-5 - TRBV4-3 ASSQDFSRLSPTQPQH
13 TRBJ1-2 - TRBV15 ATSRVGTFNYGYT
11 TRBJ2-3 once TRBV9 ASSAEGSNTQY
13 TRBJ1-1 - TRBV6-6 ASSFGTGRDTEAF
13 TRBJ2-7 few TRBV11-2 ASSYTSGGSYEQY
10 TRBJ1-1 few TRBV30 AWSKVMGEAF
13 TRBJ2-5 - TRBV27 ASSPNRDYKETQY
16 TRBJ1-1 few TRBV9 ASSVAPIGGIGNTEAF
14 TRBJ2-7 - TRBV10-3 AISDSGRLATYEQY
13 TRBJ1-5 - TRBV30 AWSEGRDSNQPQH
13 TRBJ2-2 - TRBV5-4 ASSLKTGVTGELF
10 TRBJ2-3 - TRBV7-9 ASSLGTDTQY
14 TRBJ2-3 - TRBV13 ASSLGLAGLTDTQY
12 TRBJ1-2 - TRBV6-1 ASSEAWGGYGYT
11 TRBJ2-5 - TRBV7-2 ASSLNKIETQY
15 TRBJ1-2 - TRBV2 ASTLEGGYGANYGYT
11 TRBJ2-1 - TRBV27 ASSFWHLNEQF
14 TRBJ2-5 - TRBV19 ASSAPSGGATETQY
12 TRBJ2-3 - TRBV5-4 ASSSRDFGDTQY
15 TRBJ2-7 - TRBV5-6 ASSLEGFPFSSYEQY
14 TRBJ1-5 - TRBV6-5 ASSYYGPSSNQPQH
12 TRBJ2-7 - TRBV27 ASSLRQGAGEQY
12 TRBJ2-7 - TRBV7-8 ASSLGGEENEQY
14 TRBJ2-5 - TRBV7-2 ASSLDIRAAQETQY
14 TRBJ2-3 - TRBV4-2 ASSPGTSGSTDTQY
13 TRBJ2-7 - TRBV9 ASSAGPGQGPEQY
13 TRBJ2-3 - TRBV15 ATSDRQGDRDTQY